This is a list of T cell receptor beta chains from one sample in a study of T cell repertoires in cytomegalovirus infection. A single record per CDR3 protein comes from TCRdb applying MiXCR to the reads. Altogether approximately 500,000 distinct CDR3 sequences are present, more than 25% being singletons, with the ten largest covering less than 15%. What was sequenced was PBMCs. These receptor sequences come from a human donor in good health (CMV status not recorded). Some clones in this sample may be carry-over from other donors' samples. CDR3s include the opening cysteine and the closing phenylalanine or tryptophan. A D gene is named only where the DNA matches it firmly. Size tells how often a clone was seen (once, few, many) or the class of an expanded clone, and some rows leave it out.

j_call	d_call	clone_size	v_call	cdr3_aa	cdr3_nt
TRBJ2-1	NA	many	TRBV6-2/TRBV6-3	CASSSGYSYNEQFF	TGTGCCAGCAGTAGCGGGTACTCCTACAATGAGCAGTTCTTC
TRBJ2-2	NA	few	TRBV7-6	CASSTGPPAVAGELFF	TGTGCCAGCAGTACCGGACCACCGGCGGTCGCCGGGGAGCTGTTTTTT
TRBJ2-1	NA	NA	TRBV5-4	CASSQRMGYNEQFF	TGTGCCAGCAGCCAAAGGATGGGTTACAATGAGCAGTTCTTC
TRBJ1-2	NA	NA	TRBV5-5	CASSLLAGYYGYTF	TGTGCCAGCAGCCTTTTGGCGGGGTACTATGGCTACACCTTC
TRBJ2-7	TRBD1	few	TRBV7-9	CASSLEGAGGSYEQYF	TGTGCCAGCAGCTTAGAAGGGGCAGGGGGCTCCTACGAGCAGTACTTC
TRBJ2-3	TRBD1	many	TRBV7-3	CASSEGTADTQYF	TGTGCCAGCAGCGAGGGGACAGCAGATACGCAGTATTTT
TRBJ2-1	NA	NA	TRBV7-7	CASSLGRRSVDEQFF	TGTGCTAGCAGCTTAGGTAGGAGAAGTGTCGATGAGCAGTTCTTC
TRBJ2-6	NA	many	TRBV7-9	CASSPRGSGANVLTF	TGTGCCAGCAGCCCCCGGGGTTCTGGGGCCAACGTCCTGACTTTC
TRBJ1-5	NA	NA	TRBV6-2/TRBV6-3	CASRQEPNQPQHF	TGTGCCAGCAGACAGGAGCCCAATCAGCCCCAGCATTTT
TRBJ1-5	NA	NA	TRBV23-1	CASQSGGSNQPQHF	TGCGCCAGCCAAAGCGGGGGTTCAAATCAGCCCCAGCATTTT
TRBJ1-1	TRBD1	NA	TRBV12-3/TRBV12-4	CASSRQTGITEAFF	TGTGCCAGCAGTCGCCAGACAGGGATAACTGAAGCTTTCTTT
TRBJ2-5	NA	NA	TRBV12-5	CASGFSETQYF	TGTGCTAGTGGTTTCTCAGAGACCCAGTACTTC
TRBJ2-7	NA	many	TRBV7-8	CASSLLPSGYEQYF	TGTGCCAGCAGCTTACTCCCGTCGGGATACGAGCAGTACTTC
TRBJ2-1	TRBD2	few	TRBV2	CASSEADWASGRALTLYNEQFF	TGTGCCAGCAGTGAAGCCGACTGGGCTAGCGGGAGGGCCCTCACATTATACAATGAGCAGTTCTTC
TRBJ2-3	TRBD1	NA	TRBV27	CASSLIGGLTDTQYF	TGTGCCAGCAGTTTAATAGGGGGCCTGACAGATACGCAGTATTTT
TRBJ2-2	TRBD2	NA	TRBV19	CASRTSGRGGTGELFF	TGTGCCAGTAGGACTAGCGGGAGGGGGGGCACCGGGGAGCTGTTTTTT
TRBJ2-1	NA	few	TRBV9	CASSPWDGEQFF	TGTGCCAGCAGCCCATGGGACGGCGAGCAGTTCTTC
TRBJ1-1	NA	NA	TRBV11-1	CASSLVPRVNTEAFF	TGTGCCAGCAGCTTAGTACCAAGGGTAAACACTGAAGCTTTCTTT
TRBJ2-7	TRBD2	NA	TRBV7-2	CASRSGTSYEQYF	TGTGCCAGCAGAAGCGGGACCTCCTACGAGCAGTACTTC
TRBJ2-5	NA	many	TRBV7-9	CASSSGAYQETQYF	TGTGCCAGCAGCTCCGGGGCATATCAAGAGACCCAGTACTTC
TRBJ2-3	NA	NA	TRBV15	CATSRDPPGDTQYF	TGTGCCACCAGCAGAGATCCCCCCGGAGATACGCAGTATTTT
TRBJ2-5	NA	many	TRBV7-2	CASSLRGDQETQYF	TGTGCCAGCAGCTTAAGAGGGGATCAAGAGACCCAGTACTTC
TRBJ1-2	NA	NA	TRBV30	CAWRESGSRYTF	TGTGCCTGGAGGGAGTCAGGGTCTCGCTACACCTTC
TRBJ2-5	TRBD2	NA	TRBV12-3/TRBV12-4	CASSSPSGSSPHAETQYF	TGTGCCAGCAGTTCCCCTAGCGGGAGTTCCCCCCACGCCGAGACCCAGTACTTC
TRBJ2-1	TRBD1	NA	TRBV19	CASHRGSSYNEQFF	TGTGCCAGTCACAGGGGGAGCTCCTACAATGAGCAGTTCTTC
TRBJ1-1	NA	NA	TRBV18	CASSLYRSMNTEAFF	TGTGCCAGCTCACTGTACAGGAGCATGAACACTGAAGCTTTCTTT
TRBJ2-5	TRBD2	NA	TRBV6-5	CASSYLIAGGTRETQYF	TGTGCCAGCAGTTACCTAATAGCGGGAGGTACGCGGGAGACCCAGTACTTC
TRBJ1-2	NA	NA	TRBV19	CASSIQHYGYTF	TGTGCCAGTAGTATCCAGCACTATGGCTACACCTTC
TRBJ2-7	NA	many	TRBV7-2	CASSLVRTGTYEQYF	TGTGCCAGCAGCTTAGTCCGAACAGGTACCTACGAGCAGTACTTC
TRBJ2-3	TRBD2	NA	TRBV7-8	CASSLALVSGRTDTQYF	TGTGCCAGCAGCTTAGCGCTGGTCAGCGGGAGGACAGATACGCAGTATTTT
TRBJ2-5	NA	few	TRBV7-9	CASSSPNRRRTQETQYF	TGTGCCAGCAGCTCCCCCAATCGGCGGAGAACCCAAGAGACCCAGTACTTC
TRBJ2-3	TRBD2	few	TRBV7-6	CASSLEALAGVADTQYF	TGTGCCAGCAGCTTAGAGGCACTAGCGGGAGTAGCAGATACGCAGTATTTT
TRBJ2-1	NA	NA	TRBV5-4	CASSLDDFGEQFF	TGTGCCAGCAGCTTGGACGACTTTGGTGAGCAGTTCTTC
TRBJ2-1	NA	many	TRBV7-6	CASRLRKGPGGSYNEQFF	TGTGCCAGCAGACTCCGTAAGGGGCCCGGGGGTTCCTACAATGAGCAGTTCTTC
TRBJ2-1	NA	many	TRBV7-2	CASSLTLGNEQFF	TGTGCCAGCAGCTTAACTTTGGGGAATGAGCAGTTCTTC
TRBJ2-4	TRBD1	many	TRBV7-2	CASSSDRGRRIIQYF	TGTGCCAGCAGCTCAGACAGGGGGCGCCGCATCATTCAGTACTTC
TRBJ2-3	NA	few	TRBV11-2	CASSLAEAWVDTQYF	TGTGCCAGCAGCTTAGCGGAAGCCTGGGTAGATACGCAGTATTTT
TRBJ1-2	TRBD1	NA	TRBV12-3/TRBV12-4	CASSPPTGGFSNGYTF	TGTGCCAGCAGCCCCCCGACAGGGGGTTTTTCTAATGGCTACACCTTC
TRBJ2-3	NA	NA	TRBV7-2	CASSLSGVSTDTQYF	TGTGCCAGCAGCTTATCCGGGGTTAGCACAGATACGCAGTATTTT
TRBJ2-6	NA	few	TRBV5-1	CASSTSRGFGANVLTF	TGCGCCAGCAGCACGTCCAGGGGATTCGGGGCCAACGTCCTGACTTTC
TRBJ1-2	NA	NA	TRBV4-3	CASSQDGAYYGYTF	TGCGCCAGCAGCCAAGACGGGGCTTACTATGGCTACACCTTC
TRBJ1-3	TRBD1	NA	TRBV12-3/TRBV12-4	CASRSPRDRGSGNTIYF	TGTGCCAGCAGGTCGCCCCGGGACAGGGGGTCTGGAAACACCATATATTTT
TRBJ1-5	NA	few	TRBV2	CASSETRVQPQHF	TGTGCCAGCAGTGAGACCAGGGTTCAGCCCCAGCATTTT
TRBJ1-2	NA	NA	TRBV4-1	CASSQGLFFGDWHYGYTF	TGCGCCAGCAGCCAAGGTCTTTTTTTCGGCGACTGGCACTATGGCTACACCTTC
TRBJ2-1	TRBD1	NA	TRBV27	CASSRLRDSDYNEQFF	TGTGCCAGCAGTAGATTACGGGACAGCGATTACAATGAGCAGTTCTTC
TRBJ2-7	NA	few	TRBV11-1	CASSLGLTSSYEQYF	TGTGCCAGCAGCTTAGGGCTAACCAGCTCCTACGAGCAGTACTTC
TRBJ1-4	NA	NA	TRBV7-6	CASSPTGAREEKLFF	TGTGCCAGCAGCCCGACGGGGGCGCGAGAAGAAAAACTGTTTTTT
TRBJ2-2	NA	few	TRBV27	CASSSRTWSTGELFF	TGTGCCAGCAGTTCCCGGACATGGTCGACCGGGGAGCTGTTTTTT
TRBJ2-1	TRBD2	many	TRBV7-2	CASSQEGWSGSSYNEQFF	TGTGCCAGCAGCCAGGAGGGGTGGAGCGGGAGTTCGTACAATGAGCAGTTCTTC
TRBJ1-6	NA	few	TRBV27	CASTSGGVSPLHF	TGTGCCAGCACCTCCGGTGGTGTTTCACCCCTCCACTTT
TRBJ1-2	NA	NA	TRBV7-2	CASSLAVLTVYNGYTF	TGTGCCAGCAGCTTAGCCGTTTTGACAGTATATAATGGCTACACCTTC
TRBJ2-1	TRBD2	NA	TRBV11-2	CASRGTSDRTQGEQFF	TGTGCCAGCAGAGGGACTAGCGATCGGACCCAAGGTGAGCAGTTCTTC